Below, 8 T cell receptor beta chains from the same sample are listed, as sequenced in a study of monozygotic twins with inflammatory bowel disease. Reprocessing the 5' RACE reads, TCRdb reports a single entry for every CDR3 protein and omits DNA. Here the sample table reports about 300,000 distinct CDR3 sequences. Sequencing was performed on blood. The source of these receptors is a human donor with ulcerative colitis or Crohn's disease, or a healthy co-twin of an affected twin (not recorded which).

The rearrangement links TRBV15 to TRBJ1-1. This CDR3 has 14 residues. CDR1 is LNHNV and CDR2 is YYDKDF in the germline V gene (reference sequence). This CDR3 reads CATSRDLGPAEAFF.

The chain joins TRBV20-1 to TRBJ2-1; TCRdb's D gene call, TRBD2, goes unchecked for lack of DNA. CDR1 is DFQATT, CDR2 SNEGSKA, per germline (reference sequence). The CDR3 totals 16 residues. The CDR3 loop is CSAMRLAGVVGNEQFF.

The rearrangement joins TRBV5-1 to TRBJ1-4; TCRdb outputs TRBD1, but without DNA this stays unchecked. CDR1 is SGHRS and CDR2 is YFSETQ in the germline V gene. The CDR3 consists of 14 residues. CDR3 loop: CASSPERGFEKLFF.

The CDR3 region is CASSSKGQGLEYEQYF. V and J are TRBV5-1 and TRBJ2-7; TCRdb lists TRBD1, though no DNA is available to test this call. The germline CDR1 and CDR2 sequences are SGHRS and YFSETQ. The CDR3 loop spans 16 amino acids.

The CDR3 sequence: CSARETGSGNTIYF. The chain joins TRBV20-1 to TRBJ1-3. Per the germline V gene, CDR1 is DFQATT and CDR2 is SNEGSKA (reference sequence). CDR3 length: 14 amino acids.

The rearrangement uses TRBV5-6 and TRBJ1-5; TCRdb returns TRBD1, unconfirmable since there is no DNA. This CDR3 spans 16 amino acids. Germline CDR1 reads SGHDT; CDR2 reads YYEEEE. CDR3 sequence reads: CASSLGRHAPNQPQHF.

The chain links TRBV7-2 to TRBJ1-5. Germline CDR1 SGHTA, CDR2 FQGNSA. The CDR3 spans 13 residues. CDR3 amino acids: CASSWHLDQPQHF.

This sequence joins TRBV7-2 and TRBJ1-1. Germline V gene data show CDR1 as SGHTA and CDR2 as FQGNSA. The CDR3 consists of 12 residues. The CDR3 here is CASSLAGRGAFF.